The 31 T cell receptor beta chains below all came from one sample that was sequenced in a study of spatial heterogeneity in lung cancer. The antigens for these receptors are not known. Whole-study results and caveats: Expanded intratumoral alpha and beta TCR counts tracked tumor mutation counts.

TCRdb processed the 5' RACE reads anew with MiXCR; each CDR3 protein has one entry. The repertoire holds fewer than 5,500 distinct CDR3 sequences, roughly 3.9% seen once, with about 20% in the top ten. The time point: sample taken at primary tumor resection. Sequencing was performed on lung tumor tissue, taken at surgery. The receptors originated from a female donor with early-stage non-small cell lung cancer.

This clonotype was found many times. The rearrangement joins TRBV6-1 to TRBJ2-1; 12 nucleotides line up with TRBD1. This CDR3 comprises 17 residues. Germline V lookup: CDR1 MNHNS, CDR2 SASEGT. The J segment lost 8 bases and the V segment lost 1 base, leaving 9 bases of the junction unmatched. CDR3 in amino acids: CASSEGPGQGAWDEQFF. CDR3 nucleotide sequence: TGTGCCAGCAGTGAAGGGCCGGGACAGGGGGCCTGGGATGAGCAGTTCTTC.

By sample share, this clonotype is medium-sized. The chain uses TRBV18 and TRBJ2-2; no clear D gene. CDR3 length equals 14 residues. Trimming left V 3 bases short and J 6 bases short, with 11 bases between. CDR1 is KGHSH, CDR2 LQKENI, per germline. The CDR3, as DNA: TGTGCCAGCTCACCTACACGTACTGCCGGGGAGCTGTTTTTT. Its translation: CASSPTRTAGELFF. The full variable domain, completed using reference TRBV18 and TRBJ2-2, is NAGVMQNPRHLVRRRGQEARLRCSPMKGHSHVYWYRQLPEEGLKFMVYLQKENIIDESGMPKERFSAEFPKEGPSILRIQQVVRGDSAAYFCASSPTRTAGELFFGEGSRLTVL.

This clonotype was seen repeatedly, ten times or more. This may stem from a read error, because a much larger clone lies one nucleotide away. The chain recombines TRBV18 with TRBJ1-2; D gene uncertain. This CDR3 comprises 11 residues. Germline CDR1 is KGHSH and CDR2 is LQKENI. The CDR3 is CASSNIYGYNF. CDR3 nucleotide sequence: TGTGCCAGCTCAAATATCTATGGCTACAACTTC.

In its sample, this clonotype ranks as medium-sized (0.01 to 0.1%). This chain joins TRBV28 and TRBJ2-5; the match to TRBD1 covers 12 bases. From germline, CDR1 is MDHEN and CDR2 SYDVKM. Trimming removed 7 bases from V and 4 bases from J; junction bases left unmatched: 7. The CDR3 has 15 residues. CDR3 region: CASIQGQGAGETQYF. The CDR3, as DNA: TGTGCCAGCATCCAGGGACAGGGGGCAGGAGAGACCCAGTACTTC.

This clonotype occurred many times. The rearrangement uses TRBV5-3 and TRBJ2-5, with D possibly matching TRBD2 (6 bases). TRBV5-3 is given ORF status, its function remaining uncertain. V lost 4 bases and J lost 4, with 14 bases in between. CDR3 length: 14 amino acids. CDR3 sequence: CARSVLPGAETQYF. Here the CDR3 DNA reads TGTGCCAGAAGCGTGCTGCCGGGAGCAGAGACCCAGTACTTC.

The sample holds many counts of this clonotype. CDR3 nucleotide sequence: TGCAGTGCTAGCTTACCGGGATTGAACACTGAAGCTTTCTTT. As protein: CSASLPGLNTEAFF. This sequence joins TRBV20-1 and TRBJ1-1; D gene uncertain. The CDR3 has 14 amino acids. The V gene's germline CDR1 is DFQATT and CDR2 SNEGSKA (reference sequence). Trimming took 3 bases from V and 0 from J, leaving 11 bases between them.

This clonotype was recorded many times. The chain is built from TRBV29-1 and TRBJ1-1, with D uncertain. The CDR3 spans 13 residues. V lost 4 bases and J 4 bases, leaving 13 bases between the germline ends. The V gene's germline CDR1 is SQVTM and CDR2 ANQGSEA. CDR3 protein: CSVAVEPLTEAFF. In DNA, the CDR3 is TGCAGCGTTGCAGTTGAGCCGCTCACTGAAGCTTTCTTT.

As for this clonotype: A much larger clonotype is one base distant, so this may be a read error. The chain uses TRBV7-9 and TRBJ2-3; TRBD1 or TRBD2 may be the D gene (5 bases each). This CDR3 region has 15 residues. Per the germline V gene, CDR1 is SEHNR and CDR2 is FQNEAQ (reference sequence). The CDR3 coding sequence is TGTGCCCGCAGCTTAACGGGGACGAGCACAGATACGCAGTATTTT. It translates to CARSLTGTSTDTQYF.

This clonotype is categorized as medium-sized. V gene TRBV7-2 combines with J gene TRBJ2-7; 8 bases are a match to TRBD2. Trimming took 5 bases from V and 7 from J; bases not matched to a gene: 13. The CDR3 sequence is 15 residues long. In germline, CDR1 is SGHTA, CDR2 FQGNSA. The DNA of the CDR3 is TGTGCCAGCAGCCGGGGGGGTTTGGAGGGGAGGGAGCAGTACTTC. It yields the protein CASSRGGLEGREQYF.

By share, this clonotype ranks as large. J is TRBJ2-2 and V is TRBV12-3 or TRBV12-4; no reliable D call. The germline V and J ends were trimmed by 6 bases and 7 bases, with 9 bases remaining between them. The CDR3 consists of 12 residues. The CDR3 protein is CASSLLVGELFF. In DNA, the CDR3 is TGTGCCAGCAGCCTCTTAGTCGGGGAGCTGTTTTTT.

By sample fraction, this clonotype is medium-sized. V gene TRBV7-2 combines with J gene TRBJ1-2; 8 bases map to TRBD1. The CDR3 runs 14 residues. J lost 4 bases, V lost 5 bases, and 6 bases had no gene match. Germline V lookup: CDR1 SGHTA, CDR2 FQGNSA. CDR3 sequence reads: CASSPGTGSYGYTF. CDR3 DNA sequence: TGTGCCAGCAGCCCCGGGACAGGTTCCTATGGCTACACCTTC. Variable domain in full (rest from reference TRBV7-2 and TRBJ1-2): GAGVSQSPSNKVTEKGKDVELRCDPISGHTALYWYRQSLGQGLEFLIYFQGNSAPDKSGLPSDRFSAERTGGSVSTLTIQRTQQEDSAVYLCASSPGTGSYGYTFGSGTRLTVV.

In this sample, this clonotype is medium-sized. J is TRBJ2-1 and V is TRBV20-1; a weak D match, TRBD2 (6 bases). With 5 bases removed from V and 4 bases from J, the gap between germline ends came to 18 bases. The length of the CDR3 is 15 residues. Germline lookup yields CDR1 DFQATT and CDR2 SNEGSKA (reference sequence). CDR3 amino acids: CSASRAEGRYNEQFF. The DNA of the CDR3 is TGCAGTGCTTCCCGAGCGGAGGGAAGGTACAATGAGCAGTTCTTC.

At least ten counts were recorded for this clonotype. V and J are TRBV23-1 and TRBJ1-6; 7 bases agree with TRBD1. TRBV23-1 is an ORF, with its function uncertain. This CDR3 is built from 17 residues. The junction had 5 bases not matched to a gene; V was cut back by 3 bases and J by 0 bases. The CDR3 protein is CASSHGTASSYNSPLHF. The CDR3 nucleotides read TGCGCCAGCAGTCACGGGACAGCGAGCTCCTATAATTCACCCCTCCACTTT.

This clonotype was seen ten or more times. The gene calls are TRBV12-3 or TRBV12-4 and TRBJ2-7; unclear D gene. This CDR3 is 14 amino acids long. V lost 3 bases and J 1 base, leaving 10 bases between the germline ends. The DNA of the CDR3 is TGTGCCAGCAGTTTGGAGCGACGTTCCTACGAGCAGTACTTC. The encoded protein is CASSLERRSYEQYF.

This clonotype rates as medium-sized. The gene calls are TRBV20-1 and TRBJ1-2; TRBD1 matches 7 bases. Per the germline V gene, CDR1 is DFQATT and CDR2 is SNEGSKA (reference sequence). This CDR3 has 13 residues. The V segment lost 5 bases and the J segment 2 bases; nucleotides outside the gene matches: 5. The CDR3 DNA reads as TGCAGTGCTTTTACAGGGGACAACTATGGCTACACCTTC. It specifies CSAFTGDNYGYTF.

Judged by abundance, this clonotype is medium-sized. The CDR3 DNA follows: TGTGCCAGCAGTTTAGGACAGGGAGCCTCCTATGGCTACACCTTC. Its protein is CASSLGQGASYGYTF. This chain uses TRBV6-1 with TRBJ1-2, with 8 positions matching TRBD1. CDR3 length: 15 amino acids. Losses at the gene ends were 5 bases for V and 4 bases for J; bases not matched to a gene: 9. In germline, CDR1 is MNHNS, CDR2 SASEGT.

This clonotype was observed at least ten times. The chain recombines TRBV4-1 with TRBJ2-7, with 7 nucleotides matching TRBD1. There are 14 residues in the CDR3. CDR1 and CDR2 (germline): MGHRA, YSYEKL. V shed 0 bases, J shed 3 bases, and the junction held 2 bases outside the gene matches. The CDR3 DNA sequence: TGCGCCAGCAGCCAAGATTCAGGGGGCTACGAGCAGTACTTC. As protein: CASSQDSGGYEQYF.

This clonotype is medium-sized. The CDR3 protein is CSARDSPGGFYGYTF. CDR3 nucleotide sequence: TGCAGTGCTAGAGATAGCCCAGGGGGTTTCTATGGCTACACCTTC. The rearrangement links TRBV20-1 to TRBJ1-2, with 7 bases identical to TRBD1. With 0 bases clipped from V and 4 bases from J, the junction kept 8 bases outside the gene matches. The CDR3 runs 15 residues. Per the germline V gene, CDR1 is DFQATT and CDR2 is SNEGSKA (reference sequence).

This clonotype ranks as medium-sized. The chain employs TRBV27 and TRBJ2-7; perhaps TRBD1 as D (5 bases). V lost 3 bases, J lost 0 bases, and 9 bases lay in between. Looked up from germline, CDR1 is MNHEY and CDR2 is SMNVEV (reference sequence). The length of the CDR3 is 14 residues. CDR3 nucleotides: TGTGCCAGCAGTTTCCAGGGCAGCTCCTACGAGCAGTACTTC. Translation gives CASSFQGSSYEQYF.

This clonotype was counted many times. The genes are TRBV7-2 and TRBJ2-7, with D possibly being TRBD2 (5 bases). The CDR3 has 15 amino acids. The germline CDR1 and CDR2 sequences are SGHTA and FQGNSA. V lost 5 bases and J 0 bases, leaving 14 bases between the germline ends. The CDR3 DNA is TGTGCCAGCAGCGACTACCTCCGAAGCTCCTACGAGCAGTACTTC. It codes for CASSDYLRSSYEQYF.

This clonotype qualifies as medium-sized. This chain connects TRBV7-6 to TRBJ1-6; tentatively, D is TRBD1 (5 bases). The CDR3 length is 14 residues. The germline gives CDR1 SGHVS, CDR2 FNYEAQ. V lost 2 bases, J lost 4 bases, and 6 bases lay in between. CDR3 nucleotide sequence: TGTGCCAGCAGCTTACAGGGATATAATTCACCCCTCCACTTT. Translation gives CASSLQGYNSPLHF.

The table lists this clonotype with a few counts. The chain couples TRBV6-5 to TRBJ1-6, with 7 bases that match TRBD1. After removal of 1 base from V and 5 bases from J, the junction contained 5 bases not matched to a gene. Germline-derived CDR1 and CDR2 are MNHEY and SVGAGI. This CDR3 has 16 residues. The CDR3, as DNA: TGTGCCAGCAGTTACTATCGGACAGGAGATAATTCACCCCTCCACTTT. Amino acid sequence: CASSYYRTGDNSPLHF.

Ten or more counts support this clonotype. The chain links TRBV20-1 to TRBJ2-1; 13 bases agree with TRBD2. The CDR3 runs 13 residues. The J segment lost 9 bases and the V segment lost 6 bases, leaving 5 bases of the junction unmatched. The germline V gene encodes CDR1 DFQATT and CDR2 SNEGSKA (reference sequence). CDR3 sequence (DNA): TGCAGTGCACGGACTAGCGGGAGCGGTGAGCAGTTCTTC. This encodes CSARTSGSGEQFF.

This clonotype is labeled medium-sized. V usage is TRBV3-1 and J usage is TRBJ2-7; the D is unclear. V was cut by 3 bases and J by 3 bases, with 9 bases left in between. In germline, CDR1 is LGHDT, CDR2 YNNKEL (reference sequence). There are 13 residues in the CDR3. For the CDR3, the DNA is TGTGCCAGCAGCCAGTTCCGGAACTACGAGCAGTACTTC. Its translation is CASSQFRNYEQYF.

This clonotype was recorded many times. J is TRBJ2-7 and V is TRBV28, with 8 bases that match TRBD2. Germline V CDR1 and CDR2: MDHEN, SYDVKM. The CDR3 spans 14 residues. J was trimmed by 5 bases and V by 10 bases; bases with no gene match: 13. CDR3 coding DNA: TGTGCCACACGACAGGACGCGGGAGGTGACGAGCAGTACTTC. Translation: CATRQDAGGDEQYF.

By frequency in the sample, this clonotype is medium-sized (0.01 to 0.1%). This chain uses TRBV18 with TRBJ2-1; 9 bases match TRBD2. The length of the CDR3 is 13 residues. Per the germline V gene, CDR1 is KGHSH and CDR2 is LQKENI. V dropped 0 bases and J dropped 15; count of bases not matched to a gene: 6. As DNA, the CDR3 is TGTGCCAGCTCACCACCGGCGGGAGGGCCGTCGTTCTTC. Protein: CASSPPAGGPSFF.

This clonotype was counted many times. The chain carries TRBV21-1 and TRBJ1-2; TRBD1 is taken as the D call from the table, unchecked against the DNA. TRBV21-1 is a pseudogene segment. The length of the CDR3 is 12 residues. The CDR3: CASEGGDYGYTF. The CDR3 DNA is TGTGCCAGCGAGGGGGGAGACTATGGCTACACCTTC.

This clonotype appeared many times. The chain has TRBV20-1 and TRBJ2-7; 7 nucleotides line up with TRBD1. Germline V CDR1 and CDR2: DFQATT, SNEGSKA (reference sequence). Trimming cost V 5 bases and J 0 bases; bases outside gene matches: 4. The CDR3 runs to 13 residues. CDR3 in amino acids: CSAPRDSSYEQYF. In DNA form, the CDR3 reads TGCAGTGCTCCCCGGGACAGCTCCTACGAGCAGTACTTC.

The table lists this clonotype with many counts. The J gene is TRBJ2-3, the V gene TRBV5-1, with no clear D. The CDR3 has 12 residues. V was trimmed by 4 bases and J by 3 bases, leaving 6 bases between them. The germline CDR1 and CDR2 sequences are SGHRS and YFSETQ. CDR3 bases: TGCGCCAGCAGCCTCCATACAGATACGCAGTATTTT. Its translation is CASSLHTDTQYF. The full variable domain, its missing parts supplied by reference TRBV5-1 and TRBJ2-3, is KAGVTQTPRYLIKTRGQQVTLSCSPISGHRSVSWYQQTPGQGLQFLFEYFSETQRNKGNFPGRFSGRQFSNSRSEMNVSTLELGDSALYLCASSLHTDTQYFGPGTRLTVL.

In its sample, this clonotype ranks as medium-sized. The chain employs TRBV6-5 and TRBJ2-7; D might be TRBD1 or TRBD2, each matching 5 bases. Germline CDR1 and CDR2: MNHEY and SVGAGI. The ends were cut back, 6 bases at V and 6 bases at J, with 21 bases in the middle. The CDR3 runs to 15 residues. The DNA of the CDR3 is TGTGCCAGCAGACCCGGGACCCAACCCTCTTTCGAGCAGTACTTC. Protein product: CASRPGTQPSFEQYF.

The CDR3 loop is CSASQGGGNQPQHF. The CDR3 bases are TGCAGTGCTAGCCAGGGTGGGGGGAATCAGCCCCAGCATTTT. The chain employs TRBV20-1 and TRBJ1-5; weak D call: TRBD1 (5 bases). Trimming cost V 3 bases and J 4 bases, with 13 bases left between them. This CDR3 is 14 amino acids long. Germline V lookup: CDR1 DFQATT, CDR2 SNEGSKA (reference sequence).